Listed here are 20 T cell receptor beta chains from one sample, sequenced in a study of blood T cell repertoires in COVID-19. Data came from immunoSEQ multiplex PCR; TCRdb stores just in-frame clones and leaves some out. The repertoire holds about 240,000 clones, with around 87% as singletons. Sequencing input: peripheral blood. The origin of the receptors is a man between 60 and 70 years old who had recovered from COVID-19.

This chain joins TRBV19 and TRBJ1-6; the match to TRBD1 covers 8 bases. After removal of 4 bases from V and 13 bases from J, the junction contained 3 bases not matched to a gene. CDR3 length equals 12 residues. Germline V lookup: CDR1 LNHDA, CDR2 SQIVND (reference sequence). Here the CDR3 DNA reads TGTGCCAGTAGTAACAGGGGGGGCCCCCTCCACTTT. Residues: CASSNRGGPLHF.

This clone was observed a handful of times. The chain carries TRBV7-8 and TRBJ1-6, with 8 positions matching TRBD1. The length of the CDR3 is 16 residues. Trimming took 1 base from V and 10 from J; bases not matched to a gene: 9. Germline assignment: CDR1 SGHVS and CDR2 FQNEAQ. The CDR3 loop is CASSLVGQGTVSPLHF. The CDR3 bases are TGTGCCAGCAGCTTAGTTGGACAGGGAACAGTGTCACCCCTCCACTTT.

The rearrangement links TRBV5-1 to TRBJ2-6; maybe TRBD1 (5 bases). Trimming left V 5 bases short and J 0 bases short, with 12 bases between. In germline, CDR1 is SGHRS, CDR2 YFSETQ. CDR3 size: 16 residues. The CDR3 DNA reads TGCGCCAGCAGACAGGACCTCAGCTCTGGGGCCAACGTCCTGACTTTC. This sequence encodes CASRQDLSSGANVLTF.

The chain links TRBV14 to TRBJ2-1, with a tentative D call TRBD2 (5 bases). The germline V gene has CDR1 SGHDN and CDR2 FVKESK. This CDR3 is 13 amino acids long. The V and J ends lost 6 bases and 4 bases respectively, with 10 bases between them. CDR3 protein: CASRLDFYNEQFF. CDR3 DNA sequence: TGTGCCAGCAGGTTGGACTTTTACAATGAGCAGTTCTTC.

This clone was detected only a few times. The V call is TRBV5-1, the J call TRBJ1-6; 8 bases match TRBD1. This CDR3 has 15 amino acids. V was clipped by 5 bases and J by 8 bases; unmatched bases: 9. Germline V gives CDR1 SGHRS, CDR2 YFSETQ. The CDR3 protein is CASRPIQGEDSPLHF. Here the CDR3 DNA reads TGCGCCAGCAGACCGATACAGGGGGAGGATTCACCCCTCCACTTT.

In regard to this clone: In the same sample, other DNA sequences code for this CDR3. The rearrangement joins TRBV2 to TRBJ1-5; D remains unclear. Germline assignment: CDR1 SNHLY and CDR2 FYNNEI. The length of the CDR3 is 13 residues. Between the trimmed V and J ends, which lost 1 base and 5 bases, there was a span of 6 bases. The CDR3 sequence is CASSEGRYQPQHF. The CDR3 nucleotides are TGTGCCAGCAGTGAAGGCAGATATCAGCCCCAGCATTTT.

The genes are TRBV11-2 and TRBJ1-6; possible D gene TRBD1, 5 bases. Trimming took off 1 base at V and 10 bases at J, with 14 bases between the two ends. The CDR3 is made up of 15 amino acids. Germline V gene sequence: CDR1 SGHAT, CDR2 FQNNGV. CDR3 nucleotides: TGTGCCAGCAGCTTAGTTACTTTCCAGGGATCACCCCTCCACTTT. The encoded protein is CASSLVTFQGSPLHF.

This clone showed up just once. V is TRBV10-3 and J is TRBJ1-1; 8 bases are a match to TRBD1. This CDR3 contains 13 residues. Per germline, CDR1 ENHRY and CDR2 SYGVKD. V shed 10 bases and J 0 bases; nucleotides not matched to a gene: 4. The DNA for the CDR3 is TGTGCCACCAGGGGGCAGATGAACACTGAAGCTTTCTTT. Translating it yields CATRGQMNTEAFF.

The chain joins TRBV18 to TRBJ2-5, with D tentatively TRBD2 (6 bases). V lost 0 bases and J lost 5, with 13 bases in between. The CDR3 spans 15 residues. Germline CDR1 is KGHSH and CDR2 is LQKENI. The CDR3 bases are TGTGCCAGCTCACCACCCGGCGTGAGCGGGGAGACCCAGTACTTC. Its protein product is CASSPPGVSGETQYF. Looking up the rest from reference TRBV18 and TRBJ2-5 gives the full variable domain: NAGVMQNPRHLVRRRGQEARLRCSPMKGHSHVYWYRQLPEEGLKFMVYLQKENIIDESGMPKERFSAEFPKEGPSILRIQQVVRGDSAAYFCASSPPGVSGETQYFGPGTRLLVL.

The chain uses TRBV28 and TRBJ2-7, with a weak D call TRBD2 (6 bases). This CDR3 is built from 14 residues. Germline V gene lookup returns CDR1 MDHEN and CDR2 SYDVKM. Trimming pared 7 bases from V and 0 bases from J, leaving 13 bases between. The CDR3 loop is CASTGGASSYEQYF. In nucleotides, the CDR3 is TGTGCCAGCACAGGCGGGGCAAGCTCCTACGAGCAGTACTTC.

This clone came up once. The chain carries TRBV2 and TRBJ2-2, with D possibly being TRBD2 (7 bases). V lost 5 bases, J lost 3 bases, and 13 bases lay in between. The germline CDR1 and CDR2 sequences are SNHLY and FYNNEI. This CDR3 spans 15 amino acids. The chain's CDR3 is CASSNRGAYTGELFF. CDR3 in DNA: TGTGCCAGCAGTAACCGGGGGGCCTACACCGGGGAGCTGTTTTTT. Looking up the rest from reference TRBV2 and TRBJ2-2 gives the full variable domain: EPEVTQTPSHQVTQMGQEVILRCVPISNHLYFYWYRQILGQKVEFLVSFYNNEISEKSEIFDDQFSVERPDGSNFTLKIRSTKLEDSAMYFCASSNRGAYTGELFFGEGSRLTVL.

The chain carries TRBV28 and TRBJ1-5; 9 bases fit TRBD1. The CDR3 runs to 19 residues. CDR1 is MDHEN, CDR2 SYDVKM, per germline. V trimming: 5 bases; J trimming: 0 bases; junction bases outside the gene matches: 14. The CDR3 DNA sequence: TGTGCCAGCAGTCTTTGGACAGGGGCGCTCCCTTATAGCAATCAGCCCCAGCATTTT. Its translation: CASSLWTGALPYSNQPQHF.

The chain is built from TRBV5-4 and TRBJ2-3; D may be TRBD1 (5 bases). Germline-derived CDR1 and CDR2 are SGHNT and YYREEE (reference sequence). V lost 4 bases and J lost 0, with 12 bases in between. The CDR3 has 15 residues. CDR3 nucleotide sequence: TGTGCCAGCAGCCCGCAGGGTAAGAGCACAGATACGCAGTATTTT. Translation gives CASSPQGKSTDTQYF.

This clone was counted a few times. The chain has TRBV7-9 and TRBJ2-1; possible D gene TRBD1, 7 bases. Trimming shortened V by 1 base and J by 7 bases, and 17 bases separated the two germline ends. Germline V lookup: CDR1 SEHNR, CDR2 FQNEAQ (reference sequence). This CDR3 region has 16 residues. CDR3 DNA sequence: TGTGCCAGCAGCTTAGGGATTGGAGGGGGCGTAAATGAGCAGTTCTTC. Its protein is CASSLGIGGGVNEQFF. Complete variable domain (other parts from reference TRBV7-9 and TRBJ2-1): DTGVSQNPRHKITKRGQNVTFRCDPISEHNRLYWYRQTLGQGPEFLTYFQNEAQLEKSRLLSDRFSAERPKGSFSTLEIQRTEQGDSAMYLCASSLGIGGGVNEQFFGPGTRLTVL.

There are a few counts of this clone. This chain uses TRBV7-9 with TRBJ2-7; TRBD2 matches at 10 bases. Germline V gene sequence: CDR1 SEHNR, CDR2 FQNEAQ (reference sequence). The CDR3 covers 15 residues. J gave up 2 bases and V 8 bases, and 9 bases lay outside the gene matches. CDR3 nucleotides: TGTGCCAGCGCAGGATTAGCGGGGGGTACCTACGAGCAGTACTTC. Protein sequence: CASAGLAGGTYEQYF.

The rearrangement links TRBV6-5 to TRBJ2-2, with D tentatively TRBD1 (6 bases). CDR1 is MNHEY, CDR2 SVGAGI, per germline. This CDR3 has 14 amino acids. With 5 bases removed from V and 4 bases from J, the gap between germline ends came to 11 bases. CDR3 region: CASSQGTVTGELFF. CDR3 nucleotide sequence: TGTGCCAGCAGTCAGGGGACGGTCACCGGGGAGCTGTTTTTT.

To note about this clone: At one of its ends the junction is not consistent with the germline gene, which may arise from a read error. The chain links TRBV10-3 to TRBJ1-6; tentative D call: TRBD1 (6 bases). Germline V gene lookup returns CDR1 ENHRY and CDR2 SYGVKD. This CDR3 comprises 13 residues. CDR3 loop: CAISENRDIVKDF. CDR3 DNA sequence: TGTGCCATCAGTGAAAACCGGGACATCGTTAAGGACTTT.

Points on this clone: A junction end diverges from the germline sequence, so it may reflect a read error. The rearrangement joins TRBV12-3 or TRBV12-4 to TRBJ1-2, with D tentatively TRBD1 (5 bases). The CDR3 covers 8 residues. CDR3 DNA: TGTGCCAGCAGTTGGGGCGACTTC. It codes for CASSWGDF.

CDR3 protein: CASSIGRGNYGYTF. The DNA of the CDR3 is TGTGCCAGTAGTATAGGTCGGGGAAACTATGGCTACACCTTC. The chain couples TRBV19 to TRBJ1-2; D is undetermined. V dropped 1 base and J dropped 2 bases, with 8 bases sitting between them. Germline V gene data show CDR1 as LNHDA and CDR2 as SQIVND (reference sequence). This CDR3 region has 14 residues.

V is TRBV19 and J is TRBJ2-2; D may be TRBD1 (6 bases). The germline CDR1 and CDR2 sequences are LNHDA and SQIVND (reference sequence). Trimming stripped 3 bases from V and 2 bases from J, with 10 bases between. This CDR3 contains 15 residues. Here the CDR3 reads CASSMGAYNTGELFF. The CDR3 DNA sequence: TGTGCCAGTAGTATGGGGGCCTACAACACCGGGGAGCTGTTTTTT.